A single sample is the source of the 24 T cell receptor beta chains below, sequenced in a study of response to subunit inactivated influenza vaccine. TCRdb passed the RT-PCR reads through MiXCR, listing each CDR3 protein once. The sample has about 180,000 distinct CDR3 sequences, roughly 10% seen once. The material sequenced was CD8+ T cells sorted from PBMCs, taken around 25 months after vaccination. These receptors were taken from a man aged 45 to 75 who received an inactivated influenza vaccine.

This clonotype showed up just a few times. This chain connects TRBV5-5 to TRBJ2-7; D could derive from TRBD1 or TRBD2 (5 bases each). The germline gives CDR1 SGHKS, CDR2 YYEKEE (reference sequence). This CDR3 contains 13 residues. The ends were cut back, 7 bases at V and 5 bases at J, with 16 bases in the middle. The CDR3 region is CASGPGTQNEQYF. CDR3 nucleotides: TGTGCCAGCGGCCCCGGGACCCAGAACGAGCAGTACTTC. Using reference TRBV5-5 and TRBJ2-7 for the parts outside the CDR3, the full variable domain is DAGVTQSPTHLIKTRGQQVTLRCSPISGHKSVSWYQQVLGQGPQFIFQYYEKEERGRGNFPDRFSARQFPNYSSELNVNALLLGDSALYLCASGPGTQNEQYFGPGTRLTVT.

The chain carries TRBV20-1 and TRBJ2-5; TRBD2 agrees at 14 bases. The J segment lost 1 base and the V segment lost 3 bases, leaving 4 bases of the junction unmatched. Germline V lookup: CDR1 DFQATT, CDR2 SNEGSKA (reference sequence). The CDR3 consists of 16 residues. CDR3 amino acids: CSARGLAGAVQETQYF. CDR3 DNA: TGCAGTGCTAGGGGACTAGCGGGGGCCGTCCAAGAGACCCAGTACTTC.

This clonotype was counted at least ten times. The chain employs TRBV7-9 and TRBJ2-1; D may be TRBD1 (5 bases). The V gene's germline CDR1 is SEHNR and CDR2 FQNEAQ (reference sequence). V shed 1 base and J shed 3 bases, with 10 bases lying between them. This CDR3 has 15 residues. CDR3 coding DNA: TGTGCCAGCAGCTTAGAGGGGATGGTCTACAATGAGCAGTTCTTC. Amino acids: CASSLEGMVYNEQFF. The variable domain in full, completed from reference TRBV7-9 and TRBJ2-1, reads DTGVSQNPRHKITKRGQNVTFRCDPISEHNRLYWYRQTLGQGPEFLTYFQNEAQLEKSRLLSDRFSAERPKGSFSTLEIQRTEQGDSAMYLCASSLEGMVYNEQFFGPGTRLTVL.

The genes are TRBV7-2 and TRBJ2-7; 8 bases fit TRBD1. With V trimmed by 2 bases and J by 3 bases, 6 bases remained unmatched. The length of the CDR3 is 15 residues. Germline V lookup: CDR1 SGHTA, CDR2 FQGNSA. CDR3 sequence (DNA): TGTGCCAGCAGCTTACGCCGGACAGGGCACTACGAGCAGTACTTC. Translating gives CASSLRRTGHYEQYF.

The rearrangement links TRBV9 to TRBJ2-6; D tentatively reads TRBD1 or TRBD2 (5 bases each). This CDR3 region has 20 residues. Germline-derived CDR1 and CDR2 are SGDLS and YYNGEE. V lost 1 base, J lost 0 bases, and 20 bases lay in between. The CDR3 sequence is CASSVNLIGAGGSGANVLTF. The CDR3 DNA reads as TGTGCCAGCAGCGTAAATTTAATAGGGGCCGGAGGCTCTGGGGCCAACGTCCTGACTTTC. Full variable domain (missing parts from reference TRBV9 and TRBJ2-6): DSGVTQTPKHLITATGQRVTLRCSPRSGDLSVYWYQQSLDQGLQFLIQYYNGEERAKGNILERFSAQQFPDLHSELNLSSLELGDSALYFCASSVNLIGAGGSGANVLTFGAGSRLTVL.

V and J are TRBV6-5 and TRBJ1-4; TRBD1 agrees at 12 bases. The CDR3 is 17 amino acids. Germline loops: CDR1 MNHEY, CDR2 SVGAGI. V trimming: 0 bases; J trimming: 5 bases; junction bases outside the gene matches: 4. Here the CDR3 DNA reads TGTGCCAGCAGTTACTCGGGGACAGGGGGCCGAAATGAAAAACTGTTTTTT. This translates into CASSYSGTGGRNEKLFF.

CDR3 nucleotide sequence: TGTGCCAGCATCCAGGGACAGGGGGGCCACGAGCAGTACTTC. Translating gives CASIQGQGGHEQYF. The chain recombines TRBV6-2 or TRBV6-3 with TRBJ2-7; 11 bases align to TRBD1. Per germline, CDR1 MNHEY and CDR2 SVGEGT. The CDR3 runs 14 residues. The ends lost 7 bases at V and 5 bases at J; junction bases unmatched: 7.

The gene calls are TRBV25-1 and TRBJ1-1; 9 bases fit TRBD1. CDR3 size: 15 residues. The V gene's germline CDR1 is MGHDK and CDR2 SYGVNS. J was trimmed by 4 bases and V by 3 bases; bases with no gene match: 6. In DNA form, the CDR3 reads TGTGCCAGCAGTGAGTCACAGGGGGCTTTCACTGAAGCTTTCTTT. Its translation: CASSESQGAFTEAFF.

The V and J genes are TRBV5-6 and TRBJ2-7; D is perhaps TRBD1 (6 bases). Trimming left V 1 base short and J 2 bases short, with 13 bases between. Germline-derived CDR1 and CDR2 are SGHDT and YYEEEE. The CDR3 consists of 15 residues. The CDR3 DNA reads TGTGCCAGCAGCTTGTCGTTGGACAGCCCCTACGAGCAGTACTTC. It is translated as CASSLSLDSPYEQYF.

This clonotype turned up a few times. The V gene is TRBV24-1, the J gene TRBJ1-1; tentatively, D is TRBD1 (5 bases). V lost 9 bases to trimming and J lost 4 bases, with 14 bases between them. Per germline, CDR1 KGHDR and CDR2 SFDVKD. This CDR3 is built from 13 residues. The CDR3 bases are TGTGCCACCTGTGCTGGGGCCGCCACTGAAGCTTTCTTT. Its translation is CATCAGAATEAFF.

This clonotype was seen only a few times. The genes are TRBV4-2 and TRBJ2-7; 7 nucleotides agree with TRBD1. Trimming took 3 bases from V and 2 from J; bases not matched to a gene: 4. This CDR3 has 14 amino acids. Looked up from germline, CDR1 is LGHNA and CDR2 is YNFKEQ. DNA of the CDR3: TGTGCCAGCAGCCAGGGACAGAGCACCTACGAGCAGTACTTC. Translated: CASSQGQSTYEQYF.

This clonotype was found a few times. This sequence joins TRBV7-9 and TRBJ2-2; D remains unclear. Trimming removed 4 bases at V and 7 bases at J, with 16 bases between. CDR1 and CDR2 from the germline V gene are SEHNR and FQNEAQ (reference sequence). The CDR3 spans 15 residues. CDR3 in DNA: TGTGCCAGCAGCTCGCTAGAATATGAGAGCGGGGAGCTGTTTTTT. Its translation is CASSSLEYESGELFF.

Ten or more counts support this clonotype. The chain combines TRBV11-2 with TRBJ1-2, with 8 bases identical to TRBD1. Trimming cost V 6 bases and J 4 bases; bases outside gene matches: 1. CDR1 SGHAT and CDR2 FQNNGV come from the germline V gene. The length of the CDR3 is 12 residues. This CDR3 is CASRTGAYGYTF. The CDR3 DNA reads TGTGCCAGCAGGACAGGGGCCTATGGCTACACCTTC.

This clonotype was detected only a few times. The chain links TRBV7-9 to TRBJ2-7; D not certain. The CDR3 has 11 amino acids. Trimming shortened V by 3 bases and J by 7 bases, and 7 bases separated the two germline ends. Germline loops: CDR1 SEHNR, CDR2 FQNEAQ (reference sequence). In nucleotides, the CDR3 is TGTGCCAGCAGCTTGGACGGTGAGCAGTACTTC. Its protein product is CASSLDGEQYF.

This clonotype was seen more than once but under ten times. V is TRBV4-3 and J is TRBJ2-3; 11 nucleotides align to TRBD2. CDR1 and CDR2 (germline): LGHNA, YSLEER. This CDR3 region has 17 residues. Trimming at V came to 1 base and at J to 4 bases, leaving 7 bases not matched to a gene. CDR3 region: CASSQATSGSGADTQYF. The CDR3 DNA follows: TGCGCCAGCAGCCAAGCTACTAGCGGGAGTGGTGCAGATACGCAGTATTTT.

This chain connects TRBV11-2 to TRBJ2-5; D might be TRBD1 or TRBD2, each matching 5 bases. The CDR3 is made up of 13 amino acids. CDR1 and CDR2 from the germline V gene are SGHAT and FQNNGV. The V gene lost 1 base and the J gene lost 7 bases, with 10 bases spanning the gap. The CDR3 reads CASSLGDDGTQYF. The CDR3 DNA follows: TGTGCCAGCAGCTTAGGGGACGACGGGACCCAGTACTTC.

V usage is TRBV29-1 and J usage is TRBJ1-1; D remains ambiguous. The CDR3 has 11 residues. Germline CDR1 reads SQVTM; CDR2 reads ANQGSEA. Trimming took 4 bases from V and 0 from J, leaving 3 bases between them. The CDR3, as DNA: TGCAGCGTTGTCATGAACACTGAAGCTTTCTTT. It codes for CSVVMNTEAFF. The whole variable domain, remainder taken from reference TRBV29-1 and TRBJ1-1, is SAVISQKPSRDICQRGTSLTIQCQVDSQVTMMFWYRQQPGQSLTLIATANQGSEATYESGFVIDKFPISRPNLTFSTLTVSNMSPEDSSIYLCSVVMNTEAFFGQGTRLTVV.

This clonotype has a count of ten or more. The junction departs from the called germline gene at one end, perhaps through a read error. The V gene is TRBV7-7, the J gene TRBJ2-7; 8 nucleotides agree with TRBD1. The CDR3 length is 14 residues. Germline V gene data show CDR1 as SSHAT and CDR2 as FNYEAQ (reference sequence). This CDR3 is CASSPGQGYDEQYF. The CDR3 DNA is TGTGCTAGCAGCCCAGGACAGGGCTACGACGAGCAGTACTTC.

The J gene is TRBJ1-2, the V gene TRBV6-5, with 7 bases fitting TRBD1. CDR3 size: 11 residues. The ends lost 8 bases at V and 8 bases at J; junction bases unmatched: 5. CDR1 MNHEY and CDR2 SVGAGI come from the germline V gene. The CDR3 protein is CASAGGFGYTF. CDR3 nucleotides: TGTGCCAGCGCAGGGGGTTTCGGCTACACCTTC.

This chain joins TRBV2 and TRBJ2-5, with 10 bases aligning to TRBD1. The CDR3 length is 16 residues. The junction had 9 bases not matched to a gene; V was cut back by 4 bases and J by 4 bases. Germline CDR1 is SNHLY and CDR2 is FYNNEI. CDR3 in DNA: TGTGCCAGCAGTGGCGGACAGGGGGAAAGTGGAGAGACCCAGTACTTC. Its protein product is CASSGGQGESGETQYF.

V usage is TRBV27 and J usage is TRBJ1-2, with D possibly being TRBD1 (5 bases). V was cut by 2 bases and J by 4 bases, with 14 bases left in between. Germline CDR1 and CDR2: MNHEY and SMNVEV (reference sequence). The CDR3 loop spans 15 amino acids. The CDR3 reads CASSLGRGDPYGYTF. The CDR3 region has the DNA TGTGCCAGCAGTTTAGGGAGGGGCGATCCCTATGGCTACACCTTC.

The chain links TRBV15 to TRBJ2-2; 14 nucleotides align to TRBD2. CDR3 length: 18 residues. V dropped 2 bases and J dropped 0; count of bases not matched to a gene: 2. Per germline, CDR1 LNHNV and CDR2 YYDKDF (reference sequence). The CDR3 is CATSRWGLAGANTGELFF. The CDR3 region has the DNA TGTGCCACCAGCAGATGGGGACTAGCGGGGGCGAACACCGGGGAGCTGTTTTTT. The whole variable domain, filled in from reference TRBV15 and TRBJ2-2, reads DAMVIQNPRYQVTQFGKPVTLSCSQTLNHNVMYWYQQKSSQAPKLLFHYYDKDFNNEADTPDNFQSRRPNTSFCFLDIRSPGLGDTAMYLCATSRWGLAGANTGELFFGEGSRLTVL.

The table lists this clonotype with many counts. This chain connects TRBV5-5 to TRBJ1-6; 8 nucleotides align to TRBD1. After removal of 3 bases from V and 6 bases from J, the junction contained 11 bases not matched to a gene. The length of the CDR3 is 17 residues. CDR1 is SGHKS, CDR2 YYEKEE, per germline (reference sequence). CDR3 nucleotide sequence: TGTGCCAGCAGCTGGGGGACAGGATCGGAGGTTAATTCACCCCTCCACTTT. It translates to CASSWGTGSEVNSPLHF.

This clonotype was seen a few times. This chain connects TRBV7-9 to TRBJ1-2, with TRBD1 identical over 8 bases. V shed 3 bases, J shed 4 bases, and the junction held 7 bases outside the gene matches. The CDR3 extends over 15 amino acids. CDR1 SEHNR and CDR2 FQNEAQ come from the germline V gene (reference sequence). Written as DNA, the CDR3 is TGTGCCAGCAGCTTCGCCCTGACAGGGGCCTATGGCTACACCTTC. This encodes CASSFALTGAYGYTF.